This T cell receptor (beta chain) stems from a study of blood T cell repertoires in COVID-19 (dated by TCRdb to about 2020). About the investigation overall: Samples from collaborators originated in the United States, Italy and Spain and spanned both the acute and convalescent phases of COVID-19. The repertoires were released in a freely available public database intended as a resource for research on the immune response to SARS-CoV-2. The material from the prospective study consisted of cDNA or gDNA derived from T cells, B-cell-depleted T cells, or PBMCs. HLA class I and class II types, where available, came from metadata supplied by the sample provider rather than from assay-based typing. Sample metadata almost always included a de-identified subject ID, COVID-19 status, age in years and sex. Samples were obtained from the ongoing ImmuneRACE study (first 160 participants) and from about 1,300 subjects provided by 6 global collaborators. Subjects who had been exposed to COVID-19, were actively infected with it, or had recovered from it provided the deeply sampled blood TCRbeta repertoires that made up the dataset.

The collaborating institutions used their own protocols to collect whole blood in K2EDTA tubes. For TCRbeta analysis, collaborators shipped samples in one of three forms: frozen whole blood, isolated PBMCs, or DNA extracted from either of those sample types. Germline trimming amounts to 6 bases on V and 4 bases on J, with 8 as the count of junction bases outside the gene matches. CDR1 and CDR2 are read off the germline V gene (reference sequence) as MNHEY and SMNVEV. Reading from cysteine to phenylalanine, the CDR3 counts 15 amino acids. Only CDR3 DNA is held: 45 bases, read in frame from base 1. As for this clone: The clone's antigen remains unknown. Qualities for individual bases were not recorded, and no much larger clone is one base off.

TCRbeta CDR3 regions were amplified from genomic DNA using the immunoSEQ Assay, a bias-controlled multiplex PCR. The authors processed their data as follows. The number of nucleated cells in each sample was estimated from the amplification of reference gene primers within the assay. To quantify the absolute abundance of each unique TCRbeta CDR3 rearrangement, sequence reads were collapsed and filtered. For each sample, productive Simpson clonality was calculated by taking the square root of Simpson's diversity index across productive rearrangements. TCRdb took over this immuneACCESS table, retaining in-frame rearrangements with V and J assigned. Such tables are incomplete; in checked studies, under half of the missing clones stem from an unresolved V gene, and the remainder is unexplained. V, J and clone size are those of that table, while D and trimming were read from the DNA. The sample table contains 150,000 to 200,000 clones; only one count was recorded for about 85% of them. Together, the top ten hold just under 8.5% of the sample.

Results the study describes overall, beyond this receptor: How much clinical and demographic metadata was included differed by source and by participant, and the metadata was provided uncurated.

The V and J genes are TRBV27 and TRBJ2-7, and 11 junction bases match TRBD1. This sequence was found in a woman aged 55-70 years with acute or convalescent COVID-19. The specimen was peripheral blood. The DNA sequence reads TGTGCCAGCAGGTCCCCCGGGACAGGGGGGTACGAGCAGTACTTC. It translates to CASRSPGTGGYEQYF.